Described below is a single T cell receptor beta chain sequence and its context. Its specificity is not known. This sample is drawn from a study of T cells in Graves' hyperthyroidism and ophthalmopathy. The V end was cut by 5 bases, the J end by 3 bases, with 13 bases between. The CDR3 totals 15 residues. The germline V gene has CDR1 MNHNS and CDR2 SASEGT. RNA transcripts were the template for amplifying TCR beta CDR3 regions. An initial round of RT-PCR targeting the TCR CDR3 relied on the HTBI primer set. TCRdb used MiXCR to reprocess the multiplex PCR reads, holding one entry per CDR3 protein. Here the sample spans 480,000 or so distinct CDR3 sequences, about 46% being singletons. Study conclusions and caveats: Most clonotypes that expanded in the thyroid above 0.001 also showed up in blood.

The TCR sequence derives from an adult woman with Graves' disease, either hyperthyroidism or ophthalmopathy (not recorded which). Material: peripheral blood or thyroid tissue (not recorded which). This chain joins TRBV6-1 and TRBJ1-4; D perhaps matches TRBD1 (6 bases). The CDR3: CASSLRGGANEKLFF. The CDR3 DNA follows: TGTGCCAGCAGTCTAAGGGGGGGGGCTAATGAAAAACTGTTTTTT.